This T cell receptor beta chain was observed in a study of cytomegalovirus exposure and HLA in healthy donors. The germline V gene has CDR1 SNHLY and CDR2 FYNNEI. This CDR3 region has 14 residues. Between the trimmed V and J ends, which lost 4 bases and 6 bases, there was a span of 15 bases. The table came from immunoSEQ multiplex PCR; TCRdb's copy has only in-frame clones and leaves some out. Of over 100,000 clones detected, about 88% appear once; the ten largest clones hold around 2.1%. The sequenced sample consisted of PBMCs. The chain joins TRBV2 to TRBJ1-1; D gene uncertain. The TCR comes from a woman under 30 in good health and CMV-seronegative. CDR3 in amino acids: CASSAEGIRAEAFF. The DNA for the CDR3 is TGTGCCAGCAGTGCTGAGGGCATTCGGGCTGAAGCTTTCTTT.